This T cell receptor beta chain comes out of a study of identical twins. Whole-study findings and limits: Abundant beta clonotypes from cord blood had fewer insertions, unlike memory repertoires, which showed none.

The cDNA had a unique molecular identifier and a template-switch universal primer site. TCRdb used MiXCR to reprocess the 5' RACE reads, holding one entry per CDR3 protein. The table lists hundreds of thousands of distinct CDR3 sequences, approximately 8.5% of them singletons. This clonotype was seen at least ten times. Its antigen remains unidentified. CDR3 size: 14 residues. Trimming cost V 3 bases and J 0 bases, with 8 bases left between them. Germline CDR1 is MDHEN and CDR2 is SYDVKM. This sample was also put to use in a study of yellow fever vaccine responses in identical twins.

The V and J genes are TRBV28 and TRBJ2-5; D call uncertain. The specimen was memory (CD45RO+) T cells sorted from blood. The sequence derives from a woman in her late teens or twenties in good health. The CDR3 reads CASSFLDDQETQYF. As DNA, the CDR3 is TGTGCCAGCAGTTTCTTGGACGACCAAGAGACCCAGTACTTC.